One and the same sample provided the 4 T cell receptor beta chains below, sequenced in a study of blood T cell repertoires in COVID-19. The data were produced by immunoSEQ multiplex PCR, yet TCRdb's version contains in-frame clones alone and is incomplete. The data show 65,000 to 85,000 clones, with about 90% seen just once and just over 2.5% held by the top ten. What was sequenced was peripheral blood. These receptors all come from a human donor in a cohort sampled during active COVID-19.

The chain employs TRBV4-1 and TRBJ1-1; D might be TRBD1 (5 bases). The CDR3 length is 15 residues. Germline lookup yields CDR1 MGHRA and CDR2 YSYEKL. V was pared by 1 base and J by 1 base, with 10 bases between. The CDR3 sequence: CASSQGWDSNTEAFF. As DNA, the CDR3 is TGCGCCAGCAGCCAAGGATGGGACTCGAACACTGAAGCTTTCTTT.

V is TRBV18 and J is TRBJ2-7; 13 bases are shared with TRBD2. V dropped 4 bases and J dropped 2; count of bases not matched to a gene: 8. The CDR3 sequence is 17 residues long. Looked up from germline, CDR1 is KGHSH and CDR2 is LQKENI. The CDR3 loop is CASSQRLAGGLPYEQYF. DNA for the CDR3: TGTGCCAGCTCACAAAGACTAGCGGGGGGACTACCCTACGAGCAGTACTTC.

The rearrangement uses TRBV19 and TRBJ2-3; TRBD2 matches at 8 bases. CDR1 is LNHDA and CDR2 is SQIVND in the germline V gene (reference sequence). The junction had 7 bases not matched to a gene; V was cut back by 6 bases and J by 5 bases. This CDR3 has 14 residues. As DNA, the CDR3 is TGTGCCAGTAGCCAGCGGGAGTGGGGAGATACGCAGTATTTT. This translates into CASSQREWGDTQYF.

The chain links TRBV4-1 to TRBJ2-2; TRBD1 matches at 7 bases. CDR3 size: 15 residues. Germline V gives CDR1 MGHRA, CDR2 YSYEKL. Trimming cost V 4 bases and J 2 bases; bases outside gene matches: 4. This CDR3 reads CASSLQGRNTGELFF. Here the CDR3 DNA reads TGCGCCAGCAGCCTACAGGGGAGAAACACCGGGGAGCTGTTTTTT.